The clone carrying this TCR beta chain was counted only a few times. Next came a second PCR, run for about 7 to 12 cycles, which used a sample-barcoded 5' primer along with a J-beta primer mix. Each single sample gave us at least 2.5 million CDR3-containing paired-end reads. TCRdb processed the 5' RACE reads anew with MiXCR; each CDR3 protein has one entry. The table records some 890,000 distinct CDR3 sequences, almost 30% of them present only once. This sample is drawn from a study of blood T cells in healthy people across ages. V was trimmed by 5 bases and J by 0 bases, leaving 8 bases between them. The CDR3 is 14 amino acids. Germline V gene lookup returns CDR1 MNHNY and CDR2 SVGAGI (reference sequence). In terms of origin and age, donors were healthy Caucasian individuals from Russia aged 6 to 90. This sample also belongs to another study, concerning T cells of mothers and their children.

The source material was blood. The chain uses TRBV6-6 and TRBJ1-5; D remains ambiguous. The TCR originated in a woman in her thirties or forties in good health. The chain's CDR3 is CASSRVGSNQPQHF. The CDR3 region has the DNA TGTGCCAGCAGTAGAGTGGGTAGCAATCAGCCCCAGCATTTT.